This record concerns one TCR beta chain sequence. The target antigen is unknown. The sample comes from a study of cytomegalovirus exposure and HLA in healthy donors. Broader study findings: It was reportedly the case that the classifier diagnosed cytomegalovirus status with high specificity and sensitivity. Later on, a genetic analysis was performed. It linked a missense variant in DCLRE1C with V- and J-gene trimming of TCR beta.

The PCR contained 60 Vbeta and 13 Jbeta primers. Generated by immunoSEQ multiplex PCR, the TCRdb table keeps only in-frame clones and is missing some. The sample has over 150,000 clones, about 74% seen once. Germline loops: CDR1 SEHNR, CDR2 FQNEAQ (reference sequence). V lost 6 bases and J lost 0, with 17 bases in between. The CDR3 spans 16 residues. The gene calls are TRBV7-9 and TRBJ1-1; D is unclear. Sequencing was performed on PBMCs. The receptor comes from a woman aged 35 to 49 in good health and CMV-seronegative. This chain's CDR3 is CASSSLRSTVNTEAFF. The DNA of the CDR3 is TGTGCCAGCAGTTCTCTTAGATCAACCGTGAACACTGAAGCTTTCTTT.